The 27 T cell receptor beta chains in this list originate from one sample, sequenced in a study of cytomegalovirus exposure and HLA in healthy donors. Both 60 Vbeta primers and 13 Jbeta primers went into the PCR. The protocol was immunoSEQ multiplex PCR, while the TCRdb copy is restricted to in-frame clones and leaves out a portion. Among about 150,000 clones listed, 78% were seen once. Sequenced material: PBMCs. Receptors originate from a woman in her fifties or sixties in good health and CMV-seropositive.

The V call is TRBV5-1, the J call TRBJ2-7, with 11 bases lining up with TRBD2. Germline CDR1 reads SGHRS; CDR2 reads YFSETQ. V was pared by 7 bases and J by 1 base, with 4 bases of the junction left unmatched. The CDR3 has 14 residues. CDR3 in amino acids: CASGSGGVSYEQYF. CDR3 DNA: TGCGCCAGCGGTAGCGGGGGGGTTTCCTACGAGCAGTACTTC.

The chain combines TRBV6-5 with TRBJ2-5; D is possibly TRBD1 (5 bases). The CDR3 has 13 residues. The V end was cut by 6 bases, the J end by 4 bases, with 12 bases between. Germline V lookup: CDR1 MNHEY, CDR2 SVGAGI. In DNA form, the CDR3 reads TGTGCCAGCAGCCGACAGCTTGGAGAGACCCAGTACTTC. This sequence encodes CASSRQLGETQYF.

This rearrangement joins TRBV6-1 to TRBJ2-7, with D possibly TRBD2 on 5 matching bases. This CDR3 has 13 residues. V was shortened by 5 bases and J by 0 bases, with 8 bases between the two germline ends. Per germline, CDR1 MNHNS and CDR2 SASEGT. CDR3 residues: CASSLDFSYEQYF. The CDR3 nucleotides are TGTGCCAGCAGTCTGGACTTCTCCTACGAGCAGTACTTC.

The chain employs TRBV4-1 and TRBJ2-5, with D perhaps matching TRBD1 (6 bases). Germline V CDR1 and CDR2: MGHRA, YSYEKL. The CDR3 totals 14 residues. With 1 base removed from V and 2 bases from J, the gap between germline ends came to 8 bases. CDR3 coding DNA: TGCGCCAGCAGCCAAGTTACAGGGCAAGAGACCCAGTACTTC. Translated: CASSQVTGQETQYF.

The J gene is TRBJ2-1, the V gene TRBV11-1, with 8 bases identical to TRBD2. The V gene's germline CDR1 is SGHAT and CDR2 FQDESV (reference sequence). The CDR3 length is 16 residues. Trimming removed 3 bases from V and 1 base from J; junction bases left unmatched: 5. CDR3 residues: CASSFGGARSYNEQFF. CDR3 nucleotides: TGTGCCAGCAGCTTCGGGGGGGCGCGGTCCTACAATGAGCAGTTCTTC.

DNA of the CDR3: TGTGCCACCAAGGGTGGGAGTGAGACCCAGTACTTC. This translates into CATKGGSETQYF. The gene calls are TRBV15 and TRBJ2-5; D perhaps matches TRBD2 (5 bases). V lost 7 bases to trimming and J lost 5 bases, with 11 bases between them. The CDR3 totals 12 residues. The V gene's germline CDR1 is LNHNV and CDR2 YYDKDF (reference sequence). The entire variable domain, with the rest obtained from reference TRBV15 and TRBJ2-5, is as follows: DAMVIQNPRYQVTQFGKPVTLSCSQTLNHNVMYWYQQKSSQAPKLLFHYYDKDFNNEADTPDNFQSRRPNTSFCFLDIRSPGLGDTAMYLCATKGGSETQYFGPGTRLLVL.

This chain's CDR3 is CAWSVSFRDEKLFF. CDR3 in DNA: TGTGCCTGGAGTGTCTCCTTCCGAGATGAAAAACTGTTTTTT. This chain connects TRBV30 to TRBJ1-4; no definite D call. The CDR3 contains 14 residues. The V gene's germline CDR1 is GTSNPN and CDR2 SVGIG (reference sequence). V lost 0 bases to trimming and J lost 6 bases, with 11 bases between them.

V gene TRBV30 combines with J gene TRBJ2-7; D remains ambiguous. Germline-derived CDR1 and CDR2 are GTSNPN and SVGIG (reference sequence). The CDR3 totals 16 residues. V lost 0 bases and J 1 base, leaving 16 bases between the germline ends. CDR3 sequence: CAWSVRSLTLSYEQYF. The CDR3 bases are TGTGCCTGGAGTGTACGATCCCTGACACTTTCCTACGAGCAGTACTTC.

CDR3: CASSSGRGTNEKLFF. The CDR3 bases are TGTGCCAGCAGTTCTGGACGGGGAACTAATGAAAAACTGTTTTTT. The rearrangement links TRBV25-1 to TRBJ1-4; D is unclear. The CDR3 length is 15 residues. Trimming pared 5 bases from V and 1 base from J, leaving 11 bases between. CDR1 MGHDK and CDR2 SYGVNS come from the germline V gene. The full variable domain, rest sourced from reference TRBV25-1 and TRBJ1-4, is EADIYQTPRYLVIGTGKKITLECSQTMGHDKMYWYQQDPGMELHLIHYSYGVNSTEKGDLSSESTVSRIRTEHFPLTLESARPSHTSQYLCASSSGRGTNEKLFFGSGTQLSVL.

The rearrangement links TRBV2 to TRBJ1-2, with a possible D match to TRBD1 (5 bases). The germline gives CDR1 SNHLY, CDR2 FYNNEI. This CDR3 spans 11 amino acids. The ends were cut back, 7 bases at V and 5 bases at J, with 8 bases in the middle. CDR3 amino acids: CASTGGYGYTF. The DNA for the CDR3 is TGTGCCAGCACTGGGGGGTATGGCTACACCTTC.

The chain uses TRBV7-7 and TRBJ2-5, with D perhaps TRBD1 (6 bases). This CDR3 has 14 residues. Germline lookup yields CDR1 SSHAT and CDR2 FNYEAQ (reference sequence). V lost 4 bases to trimming and J lost 1 base, with 10 bases between them. CDR3 in DNA: TGTGCCAGCAGCTCGGGACACCTCCAAGAGACCCAGTACTTC. Amino acids: CASSSGHLQETQYF. Together with reference TRBV7-7 and TRBJ2-5, the CDR3 gives the full variable domain: GAGVSQSPRYKVTKRGQDVTLRCDPISSHATLYWYQQALGQGPEFLTYFNYEAQPDKSGLPSDRFSAERPEGSISTLTIQRTEQRDSAMYRCASSSGHLQETQYFGPGTRLLVL.

The CDR3 DNA reads TGTGCCACCAGCAGAGATCTAGGAAGCAATCAGCCCCAGCATTTT. It specifies CATSRDLGSNQPQHF. V usage is TRBV15 and J usage is TRBJ1-5; D unclear. This CDR3 has 15 residues. Germline loops: CDR1 LNHNV, CDR2 YYDKDF (reference sequence). The V gene lost 0 bases and the J gene lost 1 base, with 7 bases spanning the gap. Based on the CDR3 plus reference TRBV15 and TRBJ1-5, the full variable domain is DAMVIQNPRYQVTQFGKPVTLSCSQTLNHNVMYWYQQKSSQAPKLLFHYYDKDFNNEADTPDNFQSRRPNTSFCFLDIRSPGLGDTAMYLCATSRDLGSNQPQHFGDGTRLSIL.

This clone showed up just once. V and J are TRBV10-3 and TRBJ1-2, with TRBD1 identical over 10 bases. CDR1 is ENHRY, CDR2 SYGVKD, per germline. The V gene end was trimmed by 6 bases and the J gene end by 1 base; junction bases not matched to a gene: 5. The CDR3 contains 15 residues. CDR3 sequence: CAISPGQGNNYGYTF. In DNA form, the CDR3 reads TGTGCCATCAGCCCGGGACAGGGGAATAACTATGGCTACACCTTC.

The V call is TRBV19, the J call TRBJ2-2; D is undetermined. Germline CDR1 and CDR2: LNHDA and SQIVND (reference sequence). This CDR3 is 15 amino acids long. Trimming stripped 5 bases from V and 4 bases from J, with 14 bases between. The CDR3 region is CASSFDPHSTGELFF. As DNA, the CDR3 is TGTGCCAGTAGTTTCGACCCGCACAGCACCGGGGAGCTGTTTTTT.

V is TRBV2 and J is TRBJ1-4; tentatively, D is TRBD1 (5 bases). Germline values: CDR1 SNHLY, CDR2 FYNNEI. The CDR3 has 15 residues. The V and J ends lost 11 bases and 1 base respectively, with 17 bases between them. This chain's CDR3 is CACVDGGLTNEKLFF. DNA for the CDR3: TGTGCCTGCGTGGACGGGGGGTTAACTAATGAAAAACTGTTTTTT.

V is TRBV5-4 and J is TRBJ2-7; TRBD1 agrees at 7 bases. V was pared by 3 bases and J by 0 bases, with 6 bases of the junction left unmatched. The V gene's germline CDR1 is SGHNT and CDR2 YYREEE (reference sequence). The CDR3 is 15 residues long. Here the CDR3 DNA reads TGTGCCAGCAGCTCCCCGGGACAGAGCTCCTACGAGCAGTACTTC. Translated, it gives CASSSPGQSSYEQYF.

This chain links TRBV5-6 with TRBJ1-1, with D possibly TRBD1 on 5 matching bases. The CDR3 runs 14 residues. CDR1 is SGHDT, CDR2 YYEEEE, per germline. Trimming cost V 1 base and J 0 bases, with 7 bases left between them. CDR3 coding DNA: TGTGCCAGCAGCTTGTGGACATTGAACACTGAAGCTTTCTTT. Translation: CASSLWTLNTEAFF.

The J gene is TRBJ2-1, the V gene TRBV5-1, with 9 bases aligning to TRBD1. CDR3 length equals 16 residues. The germline CDR1 and CDR2 sequences are SGHRS and YFSETQ. J lost 6 bases, V lost 3 bases, and 10 bases had no gene match. CDR3 in amino acids: CASSWRDRVVSNEQFF. DNA of the CDR3: TGCGCCAGCAGCTGGAGGGACAGGGTGGTATCCAATGAGCAGTTCTTC.

In its sample, this clone was seen once. The chain recombines TRBV4-1 with TRBJ2-1; D not resolved. CDR3 size: 14 residues. V shed 0 bases and J shed 2 bases, with 5 bases lying between them. Germline CDR1 MGHRA, CDR2 YSYEKL. CDR3 coding DNA: TGCGCCAGCAGCCAAGAGGCTCCCTACAATGAGCAGTTCTTC. Translated, it gives CASSQEAPYNEQFF.

V usage is TRBV5-8 and J usage is TRBJ2-7, with D possibly TRBD2 on 6 matching bases. V dropped 2 bases and J dropped 8 bases, with 23 bases sitting between them. There are 16 residues in the CDR3. Germline V gene data show CDR1 as SGHTS and CDR2 as YDEGEE. The CDR3: CASSFRGLLATPQQYF. As DNA, the CDR3 is TGTGCCAGCAGCTTTAGGGGACTTCTCGCGACTCCTCAGCAGTACTTC.

The chain joins TRBV27 to TRBJ2-1; TRBD2 matches at 8 bases. This CDR3 spans 14 amino acids. Germline V gene sequence: CDR1 MNHEY, CDR2 SMNVEV (reference sequence). V lost 6 bases, J lost 8 bases, and 9 bases stayed unmatched. The CDR3 protein is CASSRGGPWDEQFF. The CDR3 nucleotides are TGTGCCAGCAGCCGCGGGGGGCCCTGGGATGAGCAGTTCTTC.

This clone has a single count. The chain combines TRBV4-2 with TRBJ2-7; perhaps TRBD1 as D (5 bases). The germline CDR1 and CDR2 sequences are LGHNA and YNFKEQ. The V and J ends lost 0 bases and 7 bases respectively, with 22 bases between them. CDR3 size: 17 residues. CDR3 sequence: CASSQDTAGQYEREQYF. CDR3 sequence (DNA): TGTGCCAGCAGCCAAGATACGGCAGGGCAATATGAAAGGGAGCAGTACTTC.

As to this clone: The junction shows a germline mismatch at one end, possibly a read error. The chain couples TRBV5-4 to TRBJ2-1; TRBD2 matches at 9 bases. Germline V lookup: CDR1 SGHNT, CDR2 YYREEE (reference sequence). The CDR3 consists of 14 residues. DNA of the CDR3: TGTGTCAGCAGGCGGGGGGGCCCCTACAATGAGCAGTTCTTC. Residues: CVSRRGGPYNEQFF.

The chain links TRBV7-3 to TRBJ2-1, with D perhaps TRBD1 (5 bases). Per germline, CDR1 SGHTA and CDR2 FQGTGA. V was trimmed by 9 bases and J by 7 bases, leaving 10 bases between them. The CDR3 has 11 amino acids. The CDR3 DNA follows: TGTGCCAGTGCGTCAGGGAATGAGCAGTTCTTC. Encoded protein: CASASGNEQFF.

This clone was counted a single time. This chain links TRBV5-1 with TRBJ2-5; 8 positions agree with TRBD1. The germline CDR1 and CDR2 sequences are SGHRS and YFSETQ. This CDR3 region has 15 residues. V was pared by 4 bases and J by 4 bases, with 9 bases of the junction left unmatched. CDR3 DNA: TGCGCCAGCAGCACATCCCCAGGGGGCCCAGAGACCCAGTACTTC. Translation gives CASSTSPGGPETQYF.

The rearrangement links TRBV6-5 to TRBJ2-2, with a tentative D call TRBD1 (6 bases). V dropped 5 bases and J dropped 6 bases, with 13 bases sitting between them. The length of the CDR3 is 14 residues. CDR1 is MNHEY and CDR2 is SVGAGI in the germline V gene. CDR3 in amino acids: CASSETTGAGELFF. CDR3 sequence (DNA): TGTGCCAGCAGTGAGACGACAGGAGCCGGGGAGCTGTTTTTT.

V is TRBV5-1 and J is TRBJ1-1; maybe TRBD1 (5 bases). The CDR3 runs to 16 residues. V was trimmed by 4 bases and J by 1 base, leaving 17 bases between them. Germline CDR1 and CDR2: SGHRS and YFSETQ. DNA of the CDR3: TGCGCCAGCAGCCCAGAAGGACTCGGGGGGAACACTGAAGCTTTCTTT. Translated: CASSPEGLGGNTEAFF.